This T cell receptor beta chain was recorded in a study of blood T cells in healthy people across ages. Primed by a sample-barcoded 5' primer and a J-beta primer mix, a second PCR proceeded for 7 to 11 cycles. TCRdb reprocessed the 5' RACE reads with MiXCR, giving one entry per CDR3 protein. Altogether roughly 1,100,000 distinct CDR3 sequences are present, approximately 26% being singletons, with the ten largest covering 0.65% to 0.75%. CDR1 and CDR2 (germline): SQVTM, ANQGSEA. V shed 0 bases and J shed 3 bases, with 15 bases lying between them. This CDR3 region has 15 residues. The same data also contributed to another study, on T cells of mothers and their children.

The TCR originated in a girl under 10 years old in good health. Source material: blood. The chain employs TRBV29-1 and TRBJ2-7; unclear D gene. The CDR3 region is CSVEDPLAGNYEQYF. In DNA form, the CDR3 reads TGCAGCGTTGAAGATCCCCTTGCCGGAAACTACGAGCAGTACTTC.